The 25 T cell receptor beta chains below come from one sample, sequenced in a study of blood T cell repertoires in COVID-19. TCRdb keeps only in-frame clones here, not all; method: immunoSEQ multiplex PCR. The sample has roughly 230,000 clones, around 80% seen once. Sequenced: peripheral blood. These receptors all stem from a middle-aged man with active or convalescent COVID-19.

This chain joins TRBV29-1 and TRBJ2-7; 8 bases align to TRBD1. This CDR3 has 15 amino acids. CDR1 and CDR2 (germline): SQVTM, ANQGSEA. With V trimmed by 0 bases and J by 7 bases, 11 bases remained unmatched. In DNA form, the CDR3 reads TGCAGCGTTGAAGATCGGGGGCAGGGGGCCGAGGAGCAGTACTTC. This codes for CSVEDRGQGAEEQYF.

CDR3 bases: TGTGCCATCAGTGACCTAACAGGGTCCCACGAGCAGTACTTC. This translates into CAISDLTGSHEQYF. The V call is TRBV10-3, the J call TRBJ2-7; perhaps TRBD1 as D (6 bases). The CDR3 has 14 residues. Deletions cut 3 bases from V and 5 bases from J, with 14 bases between. Germline V gene data show CDR1 as ENHRY and CDR2 as SYGVKD.

This chain uses TRBV30 with TRBJ1-3; possible D gene TRBD1, 5 bases. Between the trimmed V and J ends, which lost 2 bases and 0 bases, there was a span of 11 bases. The CDR3 runs 15 residues. Germline V gene lookup returns CDR1 GTSNPN and CDR2 SVGIG (reference sequence). CDR3 DNA sequence: TGTGCCTGGAGTCAAGGGGTTTACTCTGGAAACACCATATATTTT. Protein: CAWSQGVYSGNTIYF. The complete variable domain, with remaining parts taken from reference TRBV30 and TRBJ1-3, reads SQTIHQWPATLVQPVGSPLSLECTVEGTSNPNLYWYRQAAGRGLQLLFYSVGIGQISSEVPQNLSASRPQDRQFILSSKKLLLSDSGFYLCAWSQGVYSGNTIYFGEGSWLTVV.

CDR3 DNA: TGTGCCAGCAGTGTAGAACAGCTCAATCAGCCCCAGCATTTT. Protein sequence: CASSVEQLNQPQHF. The V call is TRBV2, the J call TRBJ1-5; D is unclear. Germline lookup yields CDR1 SNHLY and CDR2 FYNNEI. V was trimmed by 4 bases and J by 3 bases, leaving 10 bases between them. CDR3 size: 14 residues.

The chain uses TRBV30 and TRBJ2-1; TRBD1 is a possible D gene (5 bases). The CDR3 is made up of 13 amino acids. The germline CDR1 and CDR2 sequences are GTSNPN and SVGIG (reference sequence). V was pared by 5 bases and J by 0 bases, with 8 bases between. The CDR3 protein is CAWYRSSYNEQFF. The CDR3 coding sequence is TGTGCCTGGTACAGGAGCTCCTACAATGAGCAGTTCTTC.

The chain is built from TRBV19 and TRBJ2-1; D might be TRBD2 (7 bases). The germline V and J ends were trimmed by 7 bases and 4 bases, with 17 bases remaining between them. The CDR3 consists of 15 residues. CDR1 and CDR2 (germline): LNHDA, SQIVND (reference sequence). As DNA, the CDR3 is TGTGCCAGTAATTTTGGGGGGGGGCGATACAATGAGCAGTTCTTC. Translated, it gives CASNFGGGRYNEQFF.

The sample holds a few counts of this clone. The V and J genes are TRBV5-1 and TRBJ1-6, with a possible D match to TRBD1 (6 bases). The CDR3 length is 14 residues. Germline V CDR1 and CDR2: SGHRS, YFSETQ. V gave up 4 bases and J gave up 7 bases, with 12 bases separating them. The CDR3 bases are TGCGCCAGCAGCCCGGACAGCCGAAATTCACCCCTCCACTTT. The encoded protein is CASSPDSRNSPLHF.

The chain is built from TRBV29-1 and TRBJ1-4; 7 bases line up with TRBD1. With V trimmed by 7 bases and J by 7 bases, 12 bases remained unmatched. The CDR3 spans 14 residues. The V gene's germline CDR1 is SQVTM and CDR2 ANQGSEA. This CDR3 reads CSGTEGGRGEKLFF. The DNA of the CDR3 is TGCAGCGGAACCGAAGGGGGCCGGGGTGAAAAACTGTTTTTT.

The V and J genes are TRBV11-2 and TRBJ2-5; perhaps TRBD2 as D (5 bases). Germline V CDR1 and CDR2: SGHAT, FQNNGV. Trimming shortened V by 3 bases and J by 1 base, and 15 bases separated the two germline ends. CDR3 size: 16 residues. The CDR3, as DNA: TGTGCCAGCAGCTTGTTGGCAGGAGGAGGCCAAGAGACCCAGTACTTC. Residues: CASSLLAGGGQETQYF.

For this clone: This same CDR3 is encoded by further DNA sequences in the sample. This sequence joins TRBV9 and TRBJ2-1, with D tentatively TRBD2 (6 bases). V was cut by 0 bases and J by 0 bases, with 10 bases left in between. Germline V gives CDR1 SGDLS, CDR2 YYNGEE. This CDR3 region has 16 residues. The DNA for the CDR3 is TGTGCCAGCAGCGTAGCAGGAGGGAGCTCCTACAATGAGCAGTTCTTC. Its protein is CASSVAGGSSYNEQFF.

This chain uses TRBV19 with TRBJ1-4, with a possible D match to TRBD1 (6 bases). Trimming took 4 bases from V and 6 from J, leaving 18 bases between them. The CDR3 loop spans 16 amino acids. In germline, CDR1 is LNHDA, CDR2 SQIVND (reference sequence). The CDR3 DNA sequence: TGTGCCAGTAGTAGACCCCCGGGGGGGGCGCATGAAAAACTGTTTTTT. It codes for CASSRPPGGAHEKLFF.

The CDR3 region is CASSSGTGGNTGELFF. The CDR3 DNA reads TGTGCCAGCAGCTCCGGGACAGGGGGGAACACCGGGGAGCTGTTTTTT. This rearrangement joins TRBV5-4 to TRBJ2-2; 11 positions agree with TRBD1. The J segment lost 1 base and the V segment lost 3 bases, leaving 2 bases of the junction unmatched. The CDR3 is made up of 16 amino acids. CDR1 and CDR2 from the germline V gene are SGHNT and YYREEE (reference sequence).

The chain combines TRBV4-2 with TRBJ1-5; D unresolved. This CDR3 has 15 residues. V was clipped by 0 bases and J by 4 bases, with 10 bases between them. Per germline, CDR1 LGHNA and CDR2 YNFKEQ. Here the CDR3 reads CASSQDRQVNQPQHF. The CDR3 coding sequence is TGTGCCAGCAGCCAAGATAGGCAGGTAAATCAGCCCCAGCATTTT.

The chain carries TRBV4-3 and TRBJ1-4; D is ambiguous. Germline CDR1 LGHNA, CDR2 YSLEER. The CDR3 consists of 14 residues. The V gene lost 1 base and the J gene lost 2 bases, with 5 bases spanning the gap. CDR3 bases: TGCGCCAGCAGCCAAGTCGGGACTAATGAAAAACTGTTTTTT. Protein product: CASSQVGTNEKLFF.

The chain has TRBV10-3 and TRBJ2-5, with TRBD1 as a possible D gene (5 bases). Trimming pared 2 bases from V and 7 bases from J, leaving 11 bases between. Looked up from germline, CDR1 is ENHRY and CDR2 is SYGVKD. The CDR3 spans 13 residues. The CDR3 DNA reads as TGTGCCATCAGTGAGGGGCCCACAGGGACCCAGTACTTC. It encodes CAISEGPTGTQYF.

This clone turned up a few times. This chain joins TRBV30 and TRBJ1-4, with a tentative D call TRBD1 (5 bases). V was cut by 4 bases and J by 8 bases, with 11 bases left in between. The germline V gene encodes CDR1 GTSNPN and CDR2 SVGIG (reference sequence). There are 12 residues in the CDR3. The CDR3 reads CAWTGGDEKLFF. The CDR3 DNA sequence: TGTGCCTGGACTGGAGGGGACGAAAAACTGTTTTTT. Based on the CDR3 plus reference TRBV30 and TRBJ1-4, the full variable domain is SQTIHQWPATLVQPVGSPLSLECTVEGTSNPNLYWYRQAAGRGLQLLFYSVGIGQISSEVPQNLSASRPQDRQFILSSKKLLLSDSGFYLCAWTGGDEKLFFGSGTQLSVL.

This clone was detected once. The chain is built from TRBV24-1 and TRBJ2-3; possibly TRBD1 for D (6 bases). The CDR3 sequence is 16 residues long. From germline, CDR1 is KGHDR and CDR2 SFDVKD. Between the trimmed V and J ends, which lost 4 bases and 7 bases, there was a span of 20 bases. The DNA for the CDR3 is TGTGCCACCAGTGACACCCCCCCCCGGGACATATATACGCAGTATTTT. Protein product: CATSDTPPRDIYTQYF.

The chain is built from TRBV9 and TRBJ1-2; D is possibly TRBD1 (6 bases). The ends were cut back, 4 bases at V and 5 bases at J, with 15 bases in the middle. Germline loops: CDR1 SGDLS, CDR2 YYNGEE. The CDR3 is 14 amino acids. The CDR3 loop is CASSPTGTSYGYTF. CDR3 sequence (DNA): TGTGCCAGCAGCCCCACAGGGACCTCTTATGGCTACACCTTC. The full variable domain, rest sourced from reference TRBV9 and TRBJ1-2, is DSGVTQTPKHLITATGQRVTLRCSPRSGDLSVYWYQQSLDQGLQFLIQYYNGEERAKGNILERFSAQQFPDLHSELNLSSLELGDSALYFCASSPTGTSYGYTFGSGTRLTVV.

This chain connects TRBV7-6 to TRBJ2-3; 7 nucleotides line up with TRBD2. Per germline, CDR1 SGHVS and CDR2 FNYEAQ. The CDR3 is 14 residues long. The J segment lost 5 bases and the V segment lost 3 bases, leaving 5 bases of the junction unmatched. CDR3 amino acids: CASSLTGGGDTQYF. The CDR3 DNA reads TGTGCCAGCAGCTTGACGGGAGGTGGAGATACGCAGTATTTT.

The chain couples TRBV5-6 to TRBJ1-6, with D perhaps matching TRBD1 (6 bases). This CDR3 contains 17 residues. CDR1 is SGHDT, CDR2 YYEEEE, per germline. Trimming took off 4 bases at V and 0 bases at J, with 14 bases between the two ends. CDR3 sequence (DNA): TGTGCCAGCAGCGACGGGGGGCCGAGCTCCTATAATTCACCCCTCCACTTT. It codes for CASSDGGPSSYNSPLHF. Together with reference TRBV5-6 and TRBJ1-6, the CDR3 gives the full variable domain: DAGVTQSPTHLIKTRGQQVTLRCSPKSGHDTVSWYQQALGQGPQFIFQYYEEEERQRGNFPDRFSGHQFPNYSSELNVNALLLGDSALYLCASSDGGPSSYNSPLHFGNGTRLTVT.

The chain employs TRBV29-1 and TRBJ1-1, with D possibly matching TRBD1 (6 bases). The CDR3 has 12 residues. Germline CDR1 reads SQVTM; CDR2 reads ANQGSEA. V was pared by 1 base and J by 10 bases, with 13 bases between. The CDR3 spells CSVEGYRVGAFF. CDR3 in DNA: TGCAGCGTTGAAGGGTACAGGGTTGGAGCTTTCTTT.

The chain couples TRBV19 to TRBJ2-2; the D gene is possibly TRBD2 (5 bases). This CDR3 is built from 15 residues. The V gene's germline CDR1 is LNHDA and CDR2 SQIVND (reference sequence). V was trimmed by 3 bases and J by 4 bases, leaving 12 bases between them. CDR3 nucleotides: TGTGCCAGTAGTATGCCCGAGGCGGGCACCGGGGAGCTGTTTTTT. Residues: CASSMPEAGTGELFF.

V gene TRBV4-1 combines with J gene TRBJ1-2, with 9 bases lining up with TRBD1. This CDR3 has 15 amino acids. The trim removed 4 bases at V and 2 bases at J, leaving 5 bases unmatched. The germline V gene has CDR1 MGHRA and CDR2 YSYEKL. This CDR3 is CASSPTGQGNYGYTF. The DNA of the CDR3 is TGCGCCAGCAGCCCCACCGGACAGGGGAACTATGGCTACACCTTC.

This chain links TRBV4-3 with TRBJ1-5; D gene ambiguous. Trimming left V 1 base short and J 3 bases short, with 13 bases between. From germline, CDR1 is LGHNA and CDR2 YSLEER. The CDR3 totals 16 residues. The CDR3 loop reads CASSQVWSQINQPQHF. The CDR3 DNA is TGCGCCAGCAGCCAAGTCTGGAGCCAGATCAATCAGCCCCAGCATTTT.

This clone has only one observation. The V and J genes are TRBV20-1 and TRBJ2-1; 7 nucleotides agree with TRBD2. Looked up from germline, CDR1 is DFQATT and CDR2 is SNEGSKA (reference sequence). V gave up 3 bases and J gave up 5 bases; unmatched junction bases: 10. This CDR3 is built from 15 residues. The CDR3 reads CSASELAVTNNEQFF. The CDR3 region has the DNA TGCAGTGCTAGTGAGCTAGCGGTTACAAACAATGAGCAGTTCTTC.